One sample yielded the 8 T cell receptor beta chains listed below, sequenced in a study of T cell responses to AZD1222 COVID-19 vaccine. Measured with immunoSEQ multiplex PCR; TCRdb has only the in-frame clones, and not every one. Of 65,000 to 95,000 clones in the sample, 65% to 85% were seen once. Specimen: peripheral blood, collected on day 0 of AZD1222 vaccination. All receptors come from an adult in good health.

The CDR3 loop is CASSIARRATEAFF. The CDR3 DNA is TGTGCCAGTAGTATAGCCCGAAGGGCCACTGAAGCTTTCTTT. The chain joins TRBV19 to TRBJ1-1, with unresolved D. Germline CDR1 LNHDA, CDR2 SQIVND (reference sequence). V lost 1 base and J lost 4, with 10 bases in between. CDR3 length equals 14 residues.

The rearrangement uses TRBV5-1 and TRBJ2-4; 9 nucleotides line up with TRBD1. The CDR3 loop spans 16 amino acids. The V segment lost 0 bases and the J segment 6 bases; nucleotides outside the gene matches: 7. The V gene's germline CDR1 is SGHRS and CDR2 YFSETQ. The CDR3 region has the DNA TGCGCCAGCAGCTTGGGACAACCGGGACAGGGAAACATTCAGTACTTC. Translating gives CASSLGQPGQGNIQYF. The variable domain in full, completed from reference TRBV5-1 and TRBJ2-4, reads KAGVTQTPRYLIKTRGQQVTLSCSPISGHRSVSWYQQTPGQGLQFLFEYFSETQRNKGNFPGRFSGRQFSNSRSEMNVSTLELGDSALYLCASSLGQPGQGNIQYFGAGTRLSVL.

This clone turned up a few times. The rearrangement links TRBV27 to TRBJ1-2, with a weak D call TRBD1 (5 bases). V was trimmed by 7 bases and J by 3 bases, leaving 15 bases between them. Germline loops: CDR1 MNHEY, CDR2 SMNVEV (reference sequence). The CDR3 is 14 amino acids. CDR3 amino acids: CASTSNGGDYGYTF. DNA of the CDR3: TGTGCCAGCACCTCGAACGGGGGGGACTATGGCTACACCTTC.

The chain uses TRBV7-8 and TRBJ1-2; the D gene is possibly TRBD1 (6 bases). Germline V lookup: CDR1 SGHVS, CDR2 FQNEAQ. The CDR3 contains 13 residues. Trimming removed 5 bases at V and 8 bases at J, with 15 bases between. Here the CDR3 DNA reads TGTGCCAGCAGCCGAAGACAGGTTTCGGGCTACACCTTC. The encoded protein is CASSRRQVSGYTF. The entire variable domain, with the rest obtained from reference TRBV7-8 and TRBJ1-2, is as follows: GAGVSQSPRYKVAKRGQDVALRCDPISGHVSLFWYQQALGQGPEFLTYFQNEAQLDKSGLPSDRFFAERPEGSVSTLKIQRTQQEDSAVYLCASSRRQVSGYTFGSGTRLTVV.

The chain's CDR3 is CASREQGWGNQPQHF. The CDR3 DNA reads TGTGCCAGCAGAGAACAGGGGTGGGGCAATCAGCCCCAGCATTTT. This sequence joins TRBV2 and TRBJ1-5; TRBD1 matches at 7 bases. V gave up 6 bases and J gave up 2 bases; unmatched junction bases: 7. This CDR3 spans 15 amino acids. Germline CDR1 is SNHLY and CDR2 is FYNNEI. The variable domain in full, completed from reference TRBV2 and TRBJ1-5, reads EPEVTQTPSHQVTQMGQEVILRCVPISNHLYFYWYRQILGQKVEFLVSFYNNEISEKSEIFDDQFSVERPDGSNFTLKIRSTKLEDSAMYFCASREQGWGNQPQHFGDGTRLSIL.

The chain combines TRBV2 with TRBJ2-7; 7 bases are a match to TRBD2. The trim removed 10 bases at V and 2 bases at J, leaving 5 bases unmatched. CDR1 SNHLY and CDR2 FYNNEI come from the germline V gene. The CDR3 totals 12 residues. The CDR3 sequence: CATMSGTYEQYF. CDR3 coding DNA: TGTGCCACCATGAGCGGGACCTACGAGCAGTACTTC.

The V gene is TRBV5-1, the J gene TRBJ1-1, with 10 bases matching TRBD1. The length of the CDR3 is 15 residues. Germline V CDR1 and CDR2: SGHRS, YFSETQ. The J segment lost 4 bases and the V segment lost 4 bases, leaving 7 bases of the junction unmatched. In DNA, the CDR3 is TGCGCCAGCAGCCAGGGACAGGGGAGCGCCACTGAAGCTTTCTTT. Translated, it gives CASSQGQGSATEAFF.

CDR3 amino acids: CASSYASSANYGYTF. DNA for the CDR3: TGTGCCAGCAGCTACGCCTCCTCAGCTAACTATGGCTACACCTTC. The chain is built from TRBV3-1 (or the pseudogene TRBV3-2) and TRBJ1-2; D is ambiguous. Germline loops: CDR1 LGHDT, CDR2 YNNKEL (reference sequence). The CDR3 totals 15 residues. Trimming took 5 bases from V and 0 from J, leaving 13 bases between them.